This TCR beta chain is drawn from a study of T-cell reconstitution after alpha-beta-depleted transplantation in children. Only a few counts were recorded for this clonotype. Preparation of the TCRbeta library was carried out with unique molecular identifiers. TCRdb independently ran MiXCR on the PCR reads; one entry per CDR3 protein. The sample carries just over 200,000 distinct CDR3 sequences, roughly 9.1% recorded once. The germline gives CDR1 SGHNT, CDR2 YYREEE (reference sequence). V was pared by 4 bases and J by 3 bases, with 4 bases of the junction left unmatched. This CDR3 has 14 amino acids. The chain is built from TRBV5-4 and TRBJ2-5; TRBD2 matches 9 bases. The sequence was collected from a male patient aged 2 to 10 who had a stem cell transplant for acute myeloid leukemia, so the T cells may come from the graft donor. The sample was PBMCs, mostly from graft donor cells, taken 360 days after TCRalphabeta/CD19-depleted stem cell transplant. CDR3 protein: CASSLAGRKETQYF. For the CDR3, the DNA is TGTGCCAGCAGCCTAGCGGGACGGAAAGAGACCCAGTACTTC.